This T cell receptor (beta chain) stems from a study of OX40 agonist ivuxolimab in advanced cancers. A note on the overall study: Ivuxolimab was a fully human IgG2 agonistic monoclonal antibody targeting the costimulatory receptor OX40 (CD134). The monotherapy dose-escalation portion (N of about 50 patients) of the phase I ivuxolimab trial is reported in the paper. Partial responses occurred in three dose-escalation patients, of whom one had hepatocellular carcinoma and two had cutaneous melanoma. Of the approximately 50 dose-escalation patients, hepatocellular carcinoma was present in around 19, melanoma in roughly 15, renal cell carcinoma in 9 and head and neck cancer in 9. The point of sequencing TCRbeta in the periphery was to test whether ivuxolimab changed TCR sequence diversity and drove clonal T-cell expansion. Patients were allowed to have had prior anti-PD-1, anti-PD-L1 or anti-CTLA-4 therapy, and roughly two fifths of the dose-escalation patients had been treated with checkpoint inhibitors. Intravenous ivuxolimab was administered to patients every 2 weeks at six dose levels: 0.01, 0.1, 0.3, 1.5, 3 and 10 mg/kg. The dose-escalation cohort was roughly 83% male with a mean age of around 64 years, ranging from about 23 to 85. Summary of the overall study and its limitations: In the 0.1-3.0 mg/kg groups, partial responders had among the lowest normalized peripheral clonal expansion, particularly in CD8+ T cells. The antigen specificity of the clonally expanded peripheral T cells was not determined. At doses from 0.1 to 3.0 mg/kg, clonal expansion was seen in both CD4+ and CD8+ blood T cells between baseline and week 6. Low levels of normalized T-cell clonal expansion were also shown by some nonresponding patients. After ivuxolimab, expanded clones were on average more numerous among CD8+ T cells than among CD4+ T cells.

The CDR3 runs 12 residues from the cysteine to the phenylalanine. Solely the CDR3 DNA is kept, with 36 bases framed from the first base. Trimming leaves V shorter by 7 bases and J shorter by 6 bases, with the junction holding 3 bases beyond the gene matches. The germline V gene (reference sequence) sets CDR1 to MNHEY and CDR2 to SMNVEV. This clone appeared once. Its antigen target is currently unknown. Base qualities are missing; no much larger clone stands one base away. For sequencing of the TCRbeta CDR3 region, genomic DNA was extracted from the sorted cells. The immunoSEQ Assay was used to sequence the TCRbeta CDR3 regions. TCRdb limited this immuneACCESS table to in-frame rearrangements with V and J called. A share of clones is missing; checked studies link under half to unresolved V genes, and the rest is unexplained. The sample records about 60,000 clones, approximately 90% of which are singletons. The ten largest clones add up to around 3.9% of the sample.

The trial excluded patients who had a history of autoimmune disease or who were on systemic immunosuppression. Peripheral blood for TCR sequencing was drawn from every dose cohort at baseline, at cycle 4 day 1 and at cycle 7 day 1. Samples came from an open-label, multicenter, first-in-human phase I dose-escalation trial of ivuxolimab. Adults with locally advanced or metastatic head and neck squamous cell, hepatocellular, melanoma or renal cell carcinoma were enrolled in the trial. Before TCR sequencing, CD4+ T cells and CD8+ T cells were sorted from peripheral blood as separate populations. Here the sequenced sample was CD4+ or CD8+ T cells sorted from blood, taken in a trial of the OX40 agonist ivuxolimab. This TCR derives from an adult with an advanced solid tumor such as melanoma, head and neck, liver or kidney cancer. The V and J segments used are TRBV27 and TRBJ1-2; TRBD1 fits 9 bases in the junction. The nucleotides are TGTGCCAGCAAGACAGGGGGGGATGGCTACACCTTC. It encodes CASKTGGDGYTF.